This T cell receptor (beta chain) was observed in a study of blood T cell repertoires in COVID-19. Study-level background: In each case, the material was cDNA or gDNA derived from T cells, B-cell-depleted T cells, or PBMCs.

This clone was detected only once. Authors' processing steps: Reference gene primer amplification in the assay estimated nucleated cell counts. The assay was immunoSEQ multiplex PCR, and TCRdb's table has in-frame clones only and misses some. Clonal size and the V and J genes are those of that table, whereas D and trimming came from the DNA. The table lists about half a million clones, approximately 91% of them singletons. Germline V CDR1 and CDR2: MNHEY, SMNVEV (reference sequence). The CDR3 extends over 13 amino acids. The ends were cut back, 6 bases at V and 7 bases at J, with 10 bases in the middle. Ages ranged from about 18 to 90 years, with residence in about two dozen US areas. Before being deemed recovered, Cohort 3 donors had two negative PCRs, clearance, or symptom resolution.

The sequencing sample was made of PBMCs or T cells enriched from blood (not recorded which). The chain combines TRBV27 with TRBJ1-6; no firm D call. This clonotype was sampled from a woman aged 60 to 75 who had recovered from COVID-19. This CDR3 is CASRKPGNSPLHF. The CDR3 region has the DNA TGTGCCAGCAGGAAACCGGGGAATTCACCCCTCCACTTT.